This TCR beta chain was observed in a study of CD8+ T cells in alopecia areata. Sequencing relied on a cDNA template that was reverse transcribed from extracted RNA. Assay: immunoSEQ multiplex PCR; the TCRdb copy retains only in-frame clones and omits some. The sample holds about 97,000 clones; 41% are singletons and the top ten take about 1.4%. V shed 5 bases and J shed 8 bases, with 14 bases lying between them. Looked up from germline, CDR1 is SGHRS and CDR2 is YFSETQ. The CDR3 contains 13 residues. Samples from alopecia areata patients were lesional scalp punch biopsies and peripheral blood. Sorting separated CD4+ and CD8+ T cells out of PBMCs. This clone was found once.

Sequencing was performed on CD4+ T cells sorted from blood. V usage is TRBV5-1 and J usage is TRBJ2-4, with D perhaps being TRBD1 or TRBD2 (6 bases each). The sequence came from a human donor with alopecia areata. CDR3 bases: TGCGCCAGCAGGGGTACTGGGGGGCACATTCAGTACTTC. This sequence encodes CASRGTGGHIQYF.